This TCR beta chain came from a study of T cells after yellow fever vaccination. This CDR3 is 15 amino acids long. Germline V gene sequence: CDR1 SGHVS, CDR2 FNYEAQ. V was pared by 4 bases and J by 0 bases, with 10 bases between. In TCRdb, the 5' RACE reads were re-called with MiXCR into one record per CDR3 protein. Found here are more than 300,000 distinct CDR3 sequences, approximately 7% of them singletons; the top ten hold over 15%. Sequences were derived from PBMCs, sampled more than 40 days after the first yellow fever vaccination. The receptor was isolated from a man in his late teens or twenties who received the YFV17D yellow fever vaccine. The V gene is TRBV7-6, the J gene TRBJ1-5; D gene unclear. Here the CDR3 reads CASSSALDSNQPQHF. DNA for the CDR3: TGTGCCAGCAGCTCCGCATTGGATAGCAATCAGCCCCAGCATTTT.